The clone carrying this T cell receptor beta chain was detected a few times. Its target is unknown. The V and J ends lost 4 bases and 0 bases, in that order; junction bases with no gene match: 7. From germline, CDR1 is MNHNY and CDR2 SVGAGI (reference sequence). The CDR3 extends over 16 amino acids. The record originates from a study of beta chain features in type 1 diabetes. Across the study: Examined across all samples were about 99,000,000 sorted cells. Points from the study as a whole: A greater similarity of naive, central memory and Treg TCRB repertoires was seen among patients than among healthy donors. Type 1 diabetes patients showed fewer insertions and more deletions at VDJ junctions.

Sorted CD4+ subsets: naive, central memory, regulatory, stem cell-like memory (CD45RO/CCR7/CD25/CD127/CD95/CD27 panel). Of the isolated RNA, all was reverse transcribed, and so the sequenced material was expressed TCRB transcripts. Profiled with immunoSEQ multiplex PCR; TCRdb holds only in-frame clones, not every one. The sample records tens of thousands of clones, under 35% being singletons. This sequence originates from a woman aged 18-35 years in good health. Source material: stem cell memory CD4+ T cells from blood. V is TRBV6-6 and J is TRBJ1-2, with 8 bases identical to TRBD1. The chain's CDR3 is CASSFTTDRANYGYTF. The CDR3 coding sequence is TGTGCCAGCAGTTTCACCACGGACAGGGCTAACTATGGCTACACCTTC.